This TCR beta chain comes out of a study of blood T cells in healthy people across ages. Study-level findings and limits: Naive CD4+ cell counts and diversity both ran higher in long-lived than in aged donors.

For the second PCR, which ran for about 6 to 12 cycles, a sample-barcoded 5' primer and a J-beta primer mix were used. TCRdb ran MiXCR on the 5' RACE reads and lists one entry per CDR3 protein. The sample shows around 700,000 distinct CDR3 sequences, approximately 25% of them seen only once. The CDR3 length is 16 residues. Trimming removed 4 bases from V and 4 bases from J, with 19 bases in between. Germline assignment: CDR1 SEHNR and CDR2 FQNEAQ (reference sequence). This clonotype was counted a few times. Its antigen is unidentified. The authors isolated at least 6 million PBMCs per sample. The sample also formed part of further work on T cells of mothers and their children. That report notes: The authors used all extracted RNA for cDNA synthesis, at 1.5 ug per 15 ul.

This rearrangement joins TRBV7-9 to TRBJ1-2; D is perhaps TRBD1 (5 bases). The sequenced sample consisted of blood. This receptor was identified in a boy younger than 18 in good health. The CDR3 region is CASSSNLLTVLYGYTF. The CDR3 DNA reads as TGTGCCAGCAGCTCCAACCTCCTGACAGTCCTCTATGGCTACACCTTC.